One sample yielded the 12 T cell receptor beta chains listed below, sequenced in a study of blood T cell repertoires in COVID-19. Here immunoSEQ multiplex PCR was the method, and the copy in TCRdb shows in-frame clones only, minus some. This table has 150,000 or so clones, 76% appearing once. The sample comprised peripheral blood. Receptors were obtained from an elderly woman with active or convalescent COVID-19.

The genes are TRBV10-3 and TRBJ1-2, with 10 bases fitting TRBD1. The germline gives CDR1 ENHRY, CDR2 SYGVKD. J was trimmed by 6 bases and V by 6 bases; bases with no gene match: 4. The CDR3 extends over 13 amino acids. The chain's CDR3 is CAIRKGQGDGYTF. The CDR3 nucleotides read TGTGCCATCAGGAAAGGACAGGGGGATGGCTACACCTTC.

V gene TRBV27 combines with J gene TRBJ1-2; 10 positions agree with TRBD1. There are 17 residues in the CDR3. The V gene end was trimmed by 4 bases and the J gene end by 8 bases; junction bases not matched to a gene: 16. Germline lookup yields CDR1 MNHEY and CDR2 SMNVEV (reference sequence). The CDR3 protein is CASSYQIGTGDIGGYTF. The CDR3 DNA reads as TGTGCCAGCAGTTACCAGATCGGGACAGGGGACATAGGGGGCTACACCTTC.

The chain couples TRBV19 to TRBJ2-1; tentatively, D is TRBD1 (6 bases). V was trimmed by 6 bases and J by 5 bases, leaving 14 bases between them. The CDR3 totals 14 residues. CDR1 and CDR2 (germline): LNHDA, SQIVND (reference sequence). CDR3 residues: CASRSGQFHNEQFF. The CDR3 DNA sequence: TGTGCCAGTAGGTCGGGACAATTCCACAATGAGCAGTTCTTC.

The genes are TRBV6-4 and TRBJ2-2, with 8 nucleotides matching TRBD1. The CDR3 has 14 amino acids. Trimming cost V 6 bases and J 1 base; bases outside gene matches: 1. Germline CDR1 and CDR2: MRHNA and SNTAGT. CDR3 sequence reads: CASRQGGNTGELFF. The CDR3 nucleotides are TGTGCCAGCAGACAGGGGGGGAACACCGGGGAGCTGTTTTTT.

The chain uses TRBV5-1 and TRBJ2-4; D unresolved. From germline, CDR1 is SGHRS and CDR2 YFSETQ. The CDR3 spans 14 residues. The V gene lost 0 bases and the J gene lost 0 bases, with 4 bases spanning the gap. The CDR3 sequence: CASSLDIAKNIQYF. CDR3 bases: TGCGCCAGCAGCTTGGACATAGCCAAAAACATTCAGTACTTC.

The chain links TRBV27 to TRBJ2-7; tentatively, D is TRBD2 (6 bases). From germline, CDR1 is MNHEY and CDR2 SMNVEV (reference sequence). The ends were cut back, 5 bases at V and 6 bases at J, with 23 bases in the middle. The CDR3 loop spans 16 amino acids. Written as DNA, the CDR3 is TGTGCCAGCAGTGTCAGAGCCGGGACTCTCTCTGGCGAGCAGTACTTC. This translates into CASSVRAGTLSGEQYF.

The CDR3 bases are TGTGCCAGCAGCTTAATGGGCAGGGAAGAGACCCAGTACTTC. It encodes CASSLMGREETQYF. V usage is TRBV7-3 and J usage is TRBJ2-5; TRBD1 is a possible D gene (5 bases). V was cut by 1 base and J by 3 bases, with 9 bases left in between. Germline lookup yields CDR1 SGHTA and CDR2 FQGTGA. CDR3 length: 14 amino acids.

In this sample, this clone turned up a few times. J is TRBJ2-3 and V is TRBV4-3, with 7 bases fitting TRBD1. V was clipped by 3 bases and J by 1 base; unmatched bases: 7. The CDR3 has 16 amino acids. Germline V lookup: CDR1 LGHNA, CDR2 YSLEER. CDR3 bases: TGCGCCAGCAGCCAGAGAACAGGGGTCGGCACAGATACGCAGTATTTT. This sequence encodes CASSQRTGVGTDTQYF.

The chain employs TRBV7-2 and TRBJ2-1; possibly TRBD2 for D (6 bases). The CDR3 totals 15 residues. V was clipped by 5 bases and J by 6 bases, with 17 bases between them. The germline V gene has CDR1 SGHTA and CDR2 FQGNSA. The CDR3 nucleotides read TGTGCCAGCAGCCCCCTGGGAGCGGGTGGCAATGAGCAGTTCTTC. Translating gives CASSPLGAGGNEQFF.

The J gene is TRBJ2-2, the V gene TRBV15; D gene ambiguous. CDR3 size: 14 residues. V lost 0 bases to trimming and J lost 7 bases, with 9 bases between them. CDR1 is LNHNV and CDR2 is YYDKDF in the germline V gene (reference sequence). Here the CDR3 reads CATSRDSGIGELFF. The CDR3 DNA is TGTGCCACCAGCAGAGATTCAGGTATCGGGGAGCTGTTTTTT. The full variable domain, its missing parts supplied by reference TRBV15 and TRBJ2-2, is DAMVIQNPRYQVTQFGKPVTLSCSQTLNHNVMYWYQQKSSQAPKLLFHYYDKDFNNEADTPDNFQSRRPNTSFCFLDIRSPGLGDTAMYLCATSRDSGIGELFFGEGSRLTVL.

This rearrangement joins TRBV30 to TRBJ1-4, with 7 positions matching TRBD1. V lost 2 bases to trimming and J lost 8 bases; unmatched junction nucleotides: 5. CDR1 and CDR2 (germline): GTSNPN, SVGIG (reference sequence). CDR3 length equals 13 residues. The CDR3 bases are TGTGCCTGGAGTCAGGGGGTTGTCGAAAAACTGTTTTTT. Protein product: CAWSQGVVEKLFF.

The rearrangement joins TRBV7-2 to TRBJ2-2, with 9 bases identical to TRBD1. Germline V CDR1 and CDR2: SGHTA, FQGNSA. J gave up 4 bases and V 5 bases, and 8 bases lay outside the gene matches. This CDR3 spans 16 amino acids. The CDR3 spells CASSLRTGVSTGELFF. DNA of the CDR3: TGTGCCAGCAGCCTCCGGACAGGGGTTTCCACCGGGGAGCTGTTTTTT.